This is a list of T cell receptor beta chains from one sample in a study of shared clonotypes between healthy human individuals. The data were produced by immunoSEQ multiplex PCR, yet TCRdb's version contains in-frame clones alone and is incomplete. The repertoire holds some 2,100,000 clones, approximately 94% seen once, with 1.7% in the top ten. The specimen sequenced was naive CD8+ T cells from PBMCs. The source is a man younger than 35 in good health. Some clones in this sample may be carry-over from other donors' samples. CDR3s include the opening cysteine and the closing phenylalanine or tryptophan. The D gene is left open where the match is weak. A row's size may be missing; if present it is once, few, many or a size class.

clone_size	v_call	j_call	d_call	cdr3_nt	cdr3_aa
.	TRBV2	TRBJ2-7	TRBD2	TGTGCCAGCAGCCCCTCGGGGCTAGCGGGGTTACGCTCCTACGAGCAGTACTTC	CASSPSGLAGLRSYEQYF
.	TRBV4-2	TRBJ1-1	.	TGTGCCAGCAGCCAAGCCAGGGTGGGGTTGAACACTGAAGCTTTCTTT	CASSQARVGLNTEAFF
.	TRBV19	TRBJ1-5	.	TGTGCCAGTAGTATTACCCCGAATGGAGGGGGGCAGGCATGGGGTGTAAGCAATCAGCCCCAGCATTTT	CASSITPNGGGQAWGVSNQPQHF
once	TRBV28	TRBJ2-3	TRBD2	TGTGCCAGCAGTTATATAACCGGGACTAGCGGAGATACGCAGTATTTT	CASSYITGTSGDTQYF
.	TRBV7-9	TRBJ2-7	.	TGTGCCAGCCGCTCGGGGGACACTACCTACGAGCAGTACTTC	CASRSGDTTYEQYF
.	TRBV7-9	TRBJ2-3	.	TGTGCCAGCAGTCTCGACAGGCAGGGGCAGTATTTT	CASSLDRQGQYF
.	TRBV28	TRBJ2-7	.	TGTGCCAGCAGTTTGTCGGGGACCTCCTACGAGCAGTACTTC	CASSLSGTSYEQYF
.	TRBV5-6	TRBJ1-1	.	TGTGCCAGCAGCTCGGGATTTTCTGAAGCTTTCTTT	CASSSGFSEAFF
once	TRBV2	TRBJ1-2	TRBD1	TGTGCCAGCAGTGTAAATGGACAGGGGACCTTCTTC	CASSVNGQGTFF
.	TRBV6-5	TRBJ1-5	TRBD1	TGTGCCAGCAGTCGGACAGGGTTGGGCAATCAGCCCCAGCATTTT	CASSRTGLGNQPQHF
.	TRBV28	TRBJ1-3	.	TGTGCCAGCAGCCCCAGGGGCCCAGGAAACACCATATATTTT	CASSPRGPGNTIYF
.	TRBV13	TRBJ2-7	TRBD2	TGTGCCAGCAGCGGACTAGCGGGAGTCTACGAGCAGTACTTC	CASSGLAGVYEQYF
.	TRBV28	TRBJ1-4	TRBD1	TGTGCCAGCAGGGATACAGGGGATGAAAAACTGTTTTTT	CASRDTGDEKLFF
.	TRBV7-9	TRBJ2-3	.	TGTGCCAGCAGCTTAGAATTATATACGCAGTATTTT	CASSLELYTQYF